Listed here are 24 T cell receptor beta chains from one sample, sequenced in a study of blood T cells in healthy people across ages (dated by TCRdb to the mid-2010s). Library preparation used 5' RACE. Reads for this sample came from an Illumina HiSeq 2500. The second PCR ran for about 7 to 11 cycles and used a J-beta primer mix along with a sample-barcoded 5' primer. Starting from the raw public reads, TCRdb applied fastp trimming at Q25, assembled clones with MiXCR and retained in-frame beta chains. Each CDR3 protein appears once, grouped with its most common genes and DNA. This sample lists approximately 780,000 distinct CDR3 sequences; under 30% were detected once. The biggest ten clones account for about 2.9% of the sample. These data are also associated with another study on T cells of mothers and their children.

Specimen: blood. Receptors originate from a boy younger than 18 in good health.

This rearrangement joins TRBV7-3 to TRBJ2-7, with 7 nucleotides matching TRBD2. The CDR3 spans 15 residues. With V trimmed by 2 bases and J by 5 bases, 9 bases remained unmatched. Germline V CDR1 and CDR2: SGHTA, FQGTGA. This CDR3 is CASSLVGGIGDEQYF. Written as DNA, the CDR3 is TGTGCCAGCAGCTTAGTCGGGGGGATCGGGGACGAGCAGTACTTC. Full variable domain (outside the CDR3, taken from reference TRBV7-3 and TRBJ2-7): GAGVSQTPSNKVTEKGKYVELRCDPISGHTALYWYRQSLGQGPEFLIYFQGTGAADDSGLPNDRFFAVRPEGSVSTLKIQRTERGDSAVYLCASSLVGGIGDEQYFGPGTRLTVT.

The J gene is TRBJ1-6, the V gene TRBV3-1; D gene uncertain. The length of the CDR3 is 15 residues. V shed 2 bases and J shed 8 bases, with 13 bases lying between them. Germline values: CDR1 LGHDT, CDR2 YNNKEL (reference sequence). In DNA form, the CDR3 reads TGTGCCAGCAGCCAACAGGTTAATGACGATTCACCCCTCCACTTT. It specifies CASSQQVNDDSPLHF. Together with reference TRBV3-1 and TRBJ1-6, the CDR3 gives the full variable domain: DTAVSQTPKYLVTQMGNDKSIKCEQNLGHDTMYWYKQDSKKFLKIMFSYNNKELIINETVPNRFSPKSPDKAHLNLHINSLELGDSAVYFCASSQQVNDDSPLHFGNGTRLTVT.

This clonotype has just a few counts. Here the CDR3 reads CSVGGSFNEKLFF. The CDR3 DNA is TGCAGCGTGGGGGGGTCCTTTAATGAAAAACTGTTTTTT. The chain joins TRBV29-1 to TRBJ1-4; the D gene is possibly TRBD1 (5 bases). Germline V gene lookup returns CDR1 SQVTM and CDR2 ANQGSEA. This CDR3 has 13 amino acids. V lost 6 bases to trimming and J lost 4 bases, with 12 bases between them.

The chain links TRBV24-1 to TRBJ2-3, with 14 bases lining up with TRBD2. The length of the CDR3 is 17 residues. The J segment lost 6 bases and the V segment lost 0 bases, leaving 4 bases of the junction unmatched. Germline V gene sequence: CDR1 KGHDR, CDR2 SFDVKD. The CDR3 nucleotides are TGTGCCACCAGTGATTTGAGACTAGCGGGGGGGGAGGATACGCAGTATTTT. This translates into CATSDLRLAGGEDTQYF.

The chain has TRBV5-1 and TRBJ2-5; D not certain. CDR1 SGHRS and CDR2 YFSETQ come from the germline V gene. Trimming removed 0 bases at V and 5 bases at J, with 14 bases between. There are 15 residues in the CDR3. The CDR3 DNA reads TGCGCCAGCAGCTTGGATTCCGCGGAGTGGGAGACCCAGTACTTC. It yields the protein CASSLDSAEWETQYF.

This clonotype has only one observation. The V call is TRBV12-3 or TRBV12-4, the J call TRBJ2-5, with D perhaps TRBD1 (7 bases). V lost 11 bases, J lost 1 base, and 17 bases lay in between. The CDR3 has 14 amino acids. The CDR3, as DNA: TGTGCCGGCTCTTCGGGGGACAGCCAAGAGACCCAGTACTTC. It specifies CAGSSGDSQETQYF.

Ten or more counts support this clonotype. The rearrangement uses TRBV6-1 and TRBJ2-5; D is uncertain. The CDR3 has 14 amino acids. V was pared by 3 bases and J by 1 base, with 9 bases between. Looked up from germline, CDR1 is MNHNS and CDR2 is SASEGT. CDR3 DNA sequence: TGTGCCAGCAGTGATTTTGGGCCCCAAGAGACCCAGTACTTC. It codes for CASSDFGPQETQYF.

This clonotype was counted between two and nine times. The chain couples TRBV6-5 to TRBJ2-1; 14 bases map to TRBD2. There are 16 residues in the CDR3. The germline V gene has CDR1 MNHEY and CDR2 SVGAGI. Trimming cost V 2 bases and J 3 bases; bases outside gene matches: 0. The DNA of the CDR3 is TGTGCCAGCAGTTACGGGACTAGCGGGGGCTACAATGAGCAGTTCTTC. This gives the protein CASSYGTSGGYNEQFF.

The gene calls are TRBV5-1 and TRBJ2-6; 11 bases are shared with TRBD1. Germline V gives CDR1 SGHRS, CDR2 YFSETQ. V lost 2 bases, J lost 2 bases, and 3 bases stayed unmatched. The CDR3 length is 17 residues. The CDR3 protein is CASSFGTGGAGANVLTF. In DNA, the CDR3 is TGCGCCAGCAGCTTCGGGACAGGGGGAGCTGGGGCCAACGTCCTGACTTTC.

This clonotype was recorded many times. The V call is TRBV7-8, the J call TRBJ2-5; the D call may be TRBD1 or TRBD2 (5 bases each). V dropped 5 bases and J dropped 7 bases, with 14 bases sitting between them. This CDR3 has 13 amino acids. The germline gives CDR1 SGHVS, CDR2 FQNEAQ. CDR3 coding DNA: TGTGCCAGCAGCGCAGCCGGGGCCCTGACCCAGTACTTC. This codes for CASSAAGALTQYF.

V is TRBV7-3 and J is TRBJ2-2; D uncertain. In germline, CDR1 is SGHTA, CDR2 FQGTGA. Trimming removed 5 bases from V and 4 bases from J, with 14 bases in between. The CDR3 totals 15 residues. In DNA, the CDR3 is TGTGCCAGCAGCCCTACTGTGACGTCCACCGGGGAGCTGTTTTTT. It specifies CASSPTVTSTGELFF.

In this sample, this clonotype turned up a few times. This chain joins TRBV30 and TRBJ1-2; TRBD1 agrees at 11 bases. This CDR3 is built from 14 residues. V lost 3 bases and J lost 2; bases outside the gene matches: 2. Germline V gene sequence: CDR1 GTSNPN, CDR2 SVGIG (reference sequence). CDR3 nucleotides: TGTGCCTGGAGCCGGGACAGGGGGAACTATGGCTACACCTTC. Encoded protein: CAWSRDRGNYGYTF.

This clonotype turned up a few times. The chain recombines TRBV28 with TRBJ2-3; D is possibly TRBD1 (5 bases). The CDR3 runs 14 residues. Germline V gene data show CDR1 as MDHEN and CDR2 as SYDVKM. Trimming pared 10 bases from V and 3 bases from J, leaving 17 bases between. The CDR3 loop reads CATLGQLRTDTQYF. The CDR3 region has the DNA TGTGCCACCCTGGGGCAGCTAAGGACAGATACGCAGTATTTT.

In regard to this clonotype: Its ends do not fully match the called genes, so a read error is possible. The V gene is TRBV7-6, the J gene TRBJ2-1; 7 bases map to TRBD1. There are 14 residues in the CDR3. Germline loops: CDR1 SGHVS, CDR2 FNYEAQ. CDR3: CASSPGTAYNEEFF. The CDR3 DNA reads as TGTGCCAGCAGCCCTGGGACAGCCTACAATGAGGAGTTCTTC.

The V gene is TRBV6-5, the J gene TRBJ2-7, with D possibly matching TRBD2 (6 bases). The germline CDR1 and CDR2 sequences are MNHEY and SVGAGI. The V end lost 0 bases, the J end lost 5 bases, and 23 bases lay between the germline ends. This CDR3 region has 18 residues. This CDR3 is CASSYSLLLPGLVNEQYF. In DNA form, the CDR3 reads TGTGCCAGCAGTTACTCCCTCCTTTTGCCGGGACTGGTGAACGAGCAGTACTTC.

In the case of this clonotype: Being one base from a much bigger clone, this may be a read error. The rearrangement links TRBV7-3 to TRBJ2-2; possible D gene TRBD1, 6 bases. The V and J ends lost 4 bases and 5 bases respectively, with 20 bases between them. Germline loops: CDR1 SGHTA, CDR2 FQGTGA. The CDR3 extends over 17 amino acids. CDR3 DNA sequence: TGTGCCAGCAGCTCAGTAGGGGGTCCTCCACGGACCGGGGAGCTGTTTTTT. As protein: CASSSVGGPPRTGELFF.

CDR3 nucleotide sequence: TGTGCCAGCAGCCAAGATGGGACTAGCGGGGGAACGGCCGAGACCCAGTACTTC. It specifies CASSQDGTSGGTAETQYF. The chain carries TRBV4-2 and TRBJ2-5; 14 nucleotides align to TRBD2. Per germline, CDR1 LGHNA and CDR2 YNFKEQ. V was pared by 0 bases and J by 5 bases, with 8 bases of the junction left unmatched. CDR3 length: 18 amino acids.

This clonotype was recorded a few times. The chain joins TRBV12-3 or TRBV12-4 to TRBJ2-7, with 8 nucleotides matching TRBD1. The CDR3 runs 14 residues. V was clipped by 6 bases and J by 6 bases; unmatched bases: 10. CDR3 amino acids: CASSSDGQGSEQYF. The CDR3 DNA sequence: TGTGCCAGCAGCTCCGATGGACAGGGCTCCGAGCAGTACTTC.

This clonotype was picked up a small number of times. Its ends do not fully match the called genes, so a read error is possible. The chain employs TRBV28 and TRBJ1-2, with D maybe TRBD1 (5 bases). Germline CDR1 and CDR2: MDHEN and SYDVKM. The CDR3 has 17 residues. The CDR3 nucleotides are TGTGCCTGCAGTTCAAAGTCACGGCCCTCGGGGCTATATGGCTACACCTTC. This gives the protein CACSSKSRPSGLYGYTF.

This clonotype was counted only a few times. This rearrangement joins TRBV12-3 or TRBV12-4 to TRBJ2-5; D gene unclear. V was trimmed by 8 bases and J by 9 bases, leaving 25 bases between them. The CDR3 consists of 15 residues. CDR3 sequence: CASSGKGLARVAQYF. The CDR3 DNA is TGTGCCAGCTCTGGTAAAGGCCTGGCTAGGGTGGCCCAGTACTTC.

Details on this clonotype: The CDR3 does not end in the conserved phenylalanine or tryptophan, so this is likely a read error. This chain connects TRBV12-3 or TRBV12-4 to TRBJ2-3; tentatively, D is TRBD1 (6 bases). CDR3 length: 16 amino acids. The CDR3, as DNA: TGTGCCAGCAGTGCGGACAGCAGACGGAGAGCAGATGCGCAGTATTCT. It translates to CASSADSRRRADAQYS.

The chain combines TRBV5-1 with TRBJ1-2; 8 nucleotides line up with TRBD1. Looked up from germline, CDR1 is SGHRS and CDR2 is YFSETQ. The CDR3 sequence is 15 residues long. V lost 0 bases to trimming and J lost 5 bases; unmatched junction nucleotides: 6. Here the CDR3 reads CASSLDGQGSYGYTF. CDR3 nucleotide sequence: TGCGCCAGCAGCTTGGACGGACAGGGTTCGTATGGCTACACCTTC.

The rearrangement joins TRBV5-1 to TRBJ1-4, with 7 bases fitting TRBD1. V trimming: 2 bases; J trimming: 7 bases; junction bases outside the gene matches: 11. The CDR3 sequence is 16 residues long. From germline, CDR1 is SGHRS and CDR2 YFSETQ. The CDR3 protein is CASSLPTGEEGEKLFF. In nucleotides, the CDR3 is TGCGCCAGCAGCTTACCCACAGGGGAGGAAGGTGAAAAACTGTTTTTT.

For this clonotype: At one end the junction does not follow the germline gene, possibly because of a read error. The V and J genes are TRBV20-1 and TRBJ2-2; TRBD2 is a possible D gene (6 bases). CDR1 DFQATT and CDR2 SNEGSKA come from the germline V gene (reference sequence). The CDR3 runs to 16 residues. The CDR3: CSARGPSPGYTGGLFF. In nucleotides, the CDR3 is TGCAGTGCTAGAGGCCCCTCGCCGGGGTATACCGGGGGGCTGTTTTTT.